This note documents a single T cell receptor (beta chain) sequence. Its antigen remains undetermined. No qualities accompany the bases; no much larger clone lies one base away. The V end loses 2 bases and the J end loses 2 bases, and a stretch of 8 bases separates them. The germline V gene supplies CDR1 SGHRS and CDR2 YFSETQ. The CDR3 numbers 14 residues from cysteine through phenylalanine. Only the CDR3 portion is preserved as DNA: 42 bases, with reading frame beginning at the first base. The library relied on the immunoSEQ multiplex PCR assay. A mixture of 60 forward primers for TCR Vbeta segments and 13 reverse primers for TCR Jbeta segments was used in the multiplex PCR. The CDR3 region of rearranged TCR beta genes was amplified from genomic DNA with a multiplex PCR assay. The amplified TCR beta libraries were sequenced on the Illumina HiSeq System as 87-base-pair reads. Regarding the original processing steps: Across the 700 or so repertoires, a later analysis counted 60 million to 90 million unique TCR beta chains, some 11 million of which were shared by at least two donors. Raw reads were error-corrected and collapsed into unique sequences with a nearest-neighbor algorithm that merged closely related sequences to remove PCR and sequencing errors. CDR3 sequences were aligned to IMGT reference sequences to assign V, D and J gene segments. For a sequence to be retained, a match of at least six nucleotides was required to both a V gene segment and a J gene segment. Rearrangements were classified as productive when the CDR3 lacked stop codons and remained in frame with V and J, and all other rearrangements were classified as non-productive. CDR3 was defined according to IMGT convention as the region running from the second conserved V-encoded cysteine to the conserved J-encoded phenylalanine. Sequences without an unambiguous match to a single V gene segment were excluded from the earlier analysis of about 600 of the donors. In an earlier analysis of 500 to 750 of the donors, V segments were called functional above 56.7% productive rearrangements and were called segregating when the between-donor standard deviation exceeded 5%. A statistical classification framework was built to diagnose cytomegalovirus status from the catalog of TCR beta chain sequences. In a later analysis, TCR nucleotide sequences were compared against IMGT/GENE-DB human TR gene sequences so that V and J genes could be assigned. Using the TCRdist pipeline, a later analysis assigned CDR3 sequences along with most-parsimonious VDJ recombination scenarios. In a later analysis, each TCR beta chain was defined by its CDR3 amino acid sequence together with its V-gene family, and reads lacking a unique V-gene family were excluded. A later analysis removed 550 to 650 highly shared, low-generation-probability nucleotide sequences to deal with suspected cross-contamination and a sequencing artifact. A later analysis calculated a clonal expansion index for each public chain from normalized within-repertoire ranks of inferred template counts. In a later analysis, generation probabilities were computed using a VDJ recombination model fitted to out-of-frame rearrangements, and the results were checked against IGoR. In a later analysis, hypergeometric tests were used to score TCR-TCR, TCR-HLA and TCR-CMV co-occurrence, with a repertoire-size bias correction applied to TCR pairs. False discovery rates were estimated in a later analysis by permuting HLA or CMV assignments 20 times. In a later analysis, co-occurring TCRs were grouped with DBSCAN, and TCRdist sequence similarity was added when clustering was performed within HLA-allele-positive subsets. Co-occurrence clustering excluded repertoires with fewer than 30,000 or more than 120,000 public chains, plus five with anomalous nucleotide sharing. Not all clones reach the TCRdb copy of this immuneACCESS table, which keeps in-frame sequences only. Checked studies attribute under half of the gap to unresolved V genes and leave the rest unexplained. The D gene and trimming were derived from the DNA, and the V and J assignments and clone size from that table. Across this sample there are approximately 97,000 clones, with approximately 73% seen only once. Less than 4% of the sample belongs to the ten largest clones.

The cohort was made up of 666 healthy bone marrow donors. At the time of sampling, every cohort member was nominally healthy, though immune exposures that went unrecorded were likely present. The donor tested CMV seronegative and was one of the 352 seronegative cohort members. A peripheral blood sample was provided by each donor, and peripheral blood mononuclear cells were used for TCR beta sequencing. The Qiagen DNeasy Blood Extraction Kit was used to extract genomic DNA from the blood cell samples. This sample is drawn from a study of cytomegalovirus exposure and HLA in healthy donors (dated by TCRdb to about 2017). Looking at the study overall: An earlier analysis of several hundred of the donors reported over 250 Gb of sequence data and 117 million unique TCR beta sequences obtained from some 170 million T cells. Approximately 300 gigabases of sequencing data and approximately 92 million unique TCR sequences made up an early release that covered 500 to 650 HLA-typed donors. Of the 300 to 400 genotyped donors, about 80% fell in the genetic ancestry cluster associated with self-reported Caucasian donors. The study aimed to test whether cataloging public T cell receptors could reveal signatures of past pathogen exposure. The T cell repertoires of several hundred subjects were profiled by immunosequencing and related to cytomegalovirus serostatus. In addition to the first cohort of several hundred subjects, a separate validation cohort of 120 different subjects was used. High-throughput TCR immunosequencing, statistical association of individual TCRs with disease status, and machine learning were combined to predict cytomegalovirus infection status. A later analysis re-analyzed previously published TCR beta repertoires from about 730 donors and added high-resolution HLA genotyping to study TCR occurrence patterns. Rather than drawing on any new phenotypic data, the later analysis identified candidate immune exposures from TCR beta sequences and the way those sequences occurred across donors. An earlier analysis of some 500 of the donors applied high-throughput TCR beta sequencing to assess whether each TCR beta V gene segment acted as functional or pseudogenic. Donor age, sex, ethnicity and CMV serostatus were compiled alongside the repertoire data. A later genetic analysis took genome-wide SNP genotypes for 398 of the 666 donors and used that subset as a discovery cohort. All discovery cohort repertoires had been generated using a single sequencing platform. Both class I and class II loci were covered by HLA typing, at four-digit resolution. Typing coverage differed by locus: A, B, C, DRB1 and DQB1 were typed in about 629-640 donors, DQA1 in roughly 500, DPA1 in over 600, and DPB1 in around 490. Four to six DR-DQ haplotypes were handled as single units for association and clustering, since linkage in the cohort was strong. Among about 360 genotyped donors of the cohort, an average of roughly 240,000 unique TCR beta nucleotide sequences were sequenced per donor, around a sixth of them non-productive. Summary of the overall study and its limitations: The authors suggested that the approach could potentially be generalized to other disease states and immunological phenotypes. In a later genetic analysis, fewer N-insertions in productive TCRs were reported among donors in an Asian-associated ancestry cluster than the roughly 700-donor mean. A later analysis reported that several top co-occurrence clusters appeared linked to parvovirus B19, influenza, CMV and Epstein-Barr virus. A further reported finding was that TCR beta sequences accurately predicted the HLA-A and HLA-B alleles for most subjects in the first cohort. Assigning TCR associations to individual alleles was difficult when HLA alleles, especially DR and DQ, strongly co-occurred. An association between a missense DCLRE1C variant and V-gene and J-gene trimming of TCR beta chains was found in a later genetic analysis and replicated in an independent cohort. Only TCR beta chains were sequenced in this cohort, and the absence of alpha or paired-chain data limited detectable features. At a false discovery rate of 0.05, a later analysis linked 15,000 to 20,000 TCR beta sequences to specific HLA alleles. A total of fewer than 200 TCR beta chains were listed by the study as associated with cytomegalovirus. The only immune exposure information available for the cohort was CMV serostatus. Cytomegalovirus status was reported to be diagnosed by the classifier with high specificity and sensitivity in both the original and validation cohorts. Correlated functional status among segregating V segments might be attributable to linkage disequilibrium, but an unknown experimental factor could not be ruled out. Because HLA typing was missing for some donors at each locus, association tests included only the typed subset. Across donors, most TCR sequences were observed very rarely, whereas some public TCRs were present in many individuals. Because counts were too low, about 18 rarely observed V segments, including chromosome 9 orphons, were left out of the earlier analysis of roughly 600 of the donors. Broadly in line with IMGT annotations, most TCR beta V segments showed up in productive rearrangements about 90% or about 30% of the time in an earlier analysis of 587 of the donors. A cluster of highly shared sequence variants was judged likely to represent a technical artifact of the sequencing pipeline. Three of the identified cytomegalovirus-associated TCR beta chains were confirmed in vitro to be specific for cytomegalovirus antigens. Some IMGT-functional V segments, including TRBV6-2 and TRBV6-3, could not be distinguished by the 87-base-pair reads and were therefore excluded. Presence/absence analyses assumed roughly uniform sequencing depth across donors, an assumption that may not hold. In a later analysis, the rate of TCR association differed among HLA loci, with DRB1 alleles having the most associated TCRs and HLA-C alleles having the fewest. In a later analysis, HLA-associated TCR beta chains showed more clonal expansion and lower generation probabilities than non-associated chains that were equally common. Most CMV-associated TCR beta chains appeared to be HLA-restricted in a later analysis, and the HLA associations seemed to be driven largely by CMV exposure.

The clonotype comes from a man aged 40-49 years in good health and CMV-seronegative. The sample consisted of PBMCs. This sequence uses TRBV5-1 and TRBJ1-3; TRBD1 might be the D gene, on 6 matching bases. The DNA reads as follows: TGCGCCAGCAGCTTCGGGACAACTGGAAACACCATATATTTT. This yields the protein CASSFGTTGNTIYF.